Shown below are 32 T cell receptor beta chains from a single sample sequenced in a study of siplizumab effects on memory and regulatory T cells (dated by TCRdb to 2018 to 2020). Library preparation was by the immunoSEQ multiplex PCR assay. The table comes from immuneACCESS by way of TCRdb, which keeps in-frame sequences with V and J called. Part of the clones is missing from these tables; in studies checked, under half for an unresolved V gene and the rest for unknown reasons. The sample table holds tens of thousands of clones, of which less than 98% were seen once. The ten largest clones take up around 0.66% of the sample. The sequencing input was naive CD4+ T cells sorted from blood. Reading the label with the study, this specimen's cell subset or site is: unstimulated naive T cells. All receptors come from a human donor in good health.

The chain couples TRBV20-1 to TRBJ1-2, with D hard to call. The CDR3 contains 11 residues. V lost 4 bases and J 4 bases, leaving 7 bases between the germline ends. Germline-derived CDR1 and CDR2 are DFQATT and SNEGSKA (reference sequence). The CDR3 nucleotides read TGCAGTGCTACTGAACTCTATGGCTACACCTTC. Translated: CSATELYGYTF.

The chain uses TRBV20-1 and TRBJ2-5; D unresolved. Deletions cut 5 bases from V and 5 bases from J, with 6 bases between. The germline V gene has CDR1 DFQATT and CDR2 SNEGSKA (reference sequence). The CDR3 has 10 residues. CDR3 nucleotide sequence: TGCAGTGCTCAAAGCGAGACCCAGTACTTC. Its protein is CSAQSETQYF.

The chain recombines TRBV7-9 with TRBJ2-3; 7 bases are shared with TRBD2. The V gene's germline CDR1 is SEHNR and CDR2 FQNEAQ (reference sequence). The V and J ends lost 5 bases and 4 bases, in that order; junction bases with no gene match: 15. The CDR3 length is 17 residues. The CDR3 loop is CASSERGSGNIADTQYF. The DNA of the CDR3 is TGTGCCAGCAGCGAGAGGGGAAGCGGGAATATCGCAGATACGCAGTATTTT. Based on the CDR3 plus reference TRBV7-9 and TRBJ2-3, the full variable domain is DTGVSQNPRHKITKRGQNVTFRCDPISEHNRLYWYRQTLGQGPEFLTYFQNEAQLEKSRLLSDRFSAERPKGSFSTLEIQRTEQGDSAMYLCASSERGSGNIADTQYFGPGTRLTVL.

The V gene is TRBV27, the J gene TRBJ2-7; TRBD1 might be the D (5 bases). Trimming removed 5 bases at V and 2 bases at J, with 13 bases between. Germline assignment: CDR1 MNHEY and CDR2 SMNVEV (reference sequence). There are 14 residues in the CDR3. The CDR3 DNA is TGTGCCAGCAGTCCCCAGGGTGCTACCTACGAGCAGTACTTC. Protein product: CASSPQGATYEQYF.

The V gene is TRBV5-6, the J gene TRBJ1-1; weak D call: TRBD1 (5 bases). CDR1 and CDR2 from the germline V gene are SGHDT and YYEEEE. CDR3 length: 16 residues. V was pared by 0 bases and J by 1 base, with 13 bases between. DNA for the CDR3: TGTGCCAGCAGCTTGGGCCTTGGGGGGACGAACACTGAAGCTTTCTTT. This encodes CASSLGLGGTNTEAFF.

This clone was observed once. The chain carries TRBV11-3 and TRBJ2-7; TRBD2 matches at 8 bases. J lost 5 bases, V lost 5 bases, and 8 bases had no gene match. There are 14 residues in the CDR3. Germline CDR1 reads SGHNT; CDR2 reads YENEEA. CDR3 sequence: CASSPPGGWNEQYF. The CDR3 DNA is TGTGCCAGCAGCCCTCCGGGGGGGTGGAACGAGCAGTACTTC.

CDR3 in DNA: TGCGCCAGCAGCTTGGGGACGGTTCAAGAGACCCAGTACTTC. This sequence encodes CASSLGTVQETQYF. This sequence joins TRBV5-1 and TRBJ2-5; D remains ambiguous. The germline CDR1 and CDR2 sequences are SGHRS and YFSETQ. Trimming cost V 0 bases and J 2 bases, with 8 bases left between them. The CDR3 is 14 residues long.

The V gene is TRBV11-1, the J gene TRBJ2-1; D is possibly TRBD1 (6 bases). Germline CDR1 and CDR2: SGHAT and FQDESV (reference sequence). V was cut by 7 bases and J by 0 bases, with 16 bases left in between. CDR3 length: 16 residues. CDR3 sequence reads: CASNPLGGSSYNEQFF. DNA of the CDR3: TGTGCCAGCAACCCCCTAGGGGGAAGCTCCTACAATGAGCAGTTCTTC. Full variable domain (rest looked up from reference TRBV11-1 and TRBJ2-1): EAEVAQSPRYKITEKSQAVAFWCDPISGHATLYWYRQILGQGPELLVQFQDESVVDDSQLPKDRFSAERLKGVDSTLKIQPAELGDSAMYLCASNPLGGSSYNEQFFGPGTRLTVL.

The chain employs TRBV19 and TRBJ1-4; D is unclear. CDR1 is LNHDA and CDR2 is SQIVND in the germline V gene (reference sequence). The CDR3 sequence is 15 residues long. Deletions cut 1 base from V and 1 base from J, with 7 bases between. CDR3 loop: CASSIAGRTNEKLFF. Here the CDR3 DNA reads TGTGCCAGTAGTATAGCGGGTCGAACTAATGAAAAACTGTTTTTT.

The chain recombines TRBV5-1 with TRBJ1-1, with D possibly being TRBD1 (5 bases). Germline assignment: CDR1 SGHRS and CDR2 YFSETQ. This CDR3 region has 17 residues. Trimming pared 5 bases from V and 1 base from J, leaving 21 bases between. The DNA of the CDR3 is TGCGCCAGCAGGCGAGGGACGGAAATTCGGACGAACACTGAAGCTTTCTTT. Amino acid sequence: CASRRGTEIRTNTEAFF. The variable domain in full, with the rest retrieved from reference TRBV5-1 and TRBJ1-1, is KAGVTQTPRYLIKTRGQQVTLSCSPISGHRSVSWYQQTPGQGLQFLFEYFSETQRNKGNFPGRFSGRQFSNSRSEMNVSTLELGDSALYLCASRRGTEIRTNTEAFFGQGTRLTVV.

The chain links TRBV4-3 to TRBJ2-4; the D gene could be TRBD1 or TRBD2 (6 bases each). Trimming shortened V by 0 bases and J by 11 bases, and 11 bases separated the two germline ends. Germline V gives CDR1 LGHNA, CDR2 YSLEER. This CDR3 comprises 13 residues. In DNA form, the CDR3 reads TGCGCCAGCAGCCAAGATCTGGGGGGCGTTCAGTACTTC. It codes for CASSQDLGGVQYF.

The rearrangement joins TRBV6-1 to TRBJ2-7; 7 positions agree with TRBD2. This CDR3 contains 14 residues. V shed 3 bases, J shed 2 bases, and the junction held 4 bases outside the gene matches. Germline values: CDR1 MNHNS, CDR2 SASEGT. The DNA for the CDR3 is TGTGCCAGCAGTGAGGGGGGGGGTCCCTACGAGCAGTACTTC. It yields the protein CASSEGGGPYEQYF.

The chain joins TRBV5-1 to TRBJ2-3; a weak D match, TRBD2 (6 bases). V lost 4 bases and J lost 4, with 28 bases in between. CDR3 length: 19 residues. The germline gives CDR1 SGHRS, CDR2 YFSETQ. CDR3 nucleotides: TGCGCCAGCAGCCCTACGTTCCCCCGGGACTTGTTTAGCGCAGATACGCAGTATTTT. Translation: CASSPTFPRDLFSADTQYF.

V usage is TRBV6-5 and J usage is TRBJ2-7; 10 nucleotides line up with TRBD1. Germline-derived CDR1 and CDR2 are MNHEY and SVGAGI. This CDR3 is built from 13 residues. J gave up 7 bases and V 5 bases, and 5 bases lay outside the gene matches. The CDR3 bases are TGTGCCAGCAGTCTTCGGGACAGGGGTGAGCAGTACTTC. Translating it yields CASSLRDRGEQYF.

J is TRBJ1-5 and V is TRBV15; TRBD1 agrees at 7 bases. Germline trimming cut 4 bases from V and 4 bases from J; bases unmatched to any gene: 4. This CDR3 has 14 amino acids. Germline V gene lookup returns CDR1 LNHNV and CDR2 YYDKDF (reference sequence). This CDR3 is CATSKDRANQPQHF. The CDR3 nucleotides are TGTGCCACCAGCAAAGACAGGGCAAATCAGCCCCAGCATTTT.

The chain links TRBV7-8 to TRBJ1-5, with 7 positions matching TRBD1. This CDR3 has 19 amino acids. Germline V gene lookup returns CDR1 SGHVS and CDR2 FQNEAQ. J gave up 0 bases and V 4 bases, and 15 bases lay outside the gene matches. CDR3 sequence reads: CASSSQIVRGTASNQPQHF. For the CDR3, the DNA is TGTGCCAGCAGCTCCCAAATAGTCCGTGGGACAGCTAGCAATCAGCCCCAGCATTTT.

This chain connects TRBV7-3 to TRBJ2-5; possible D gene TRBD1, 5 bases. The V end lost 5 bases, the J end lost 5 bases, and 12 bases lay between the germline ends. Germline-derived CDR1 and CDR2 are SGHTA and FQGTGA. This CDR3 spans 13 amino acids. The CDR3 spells CASSRGFRETQYF. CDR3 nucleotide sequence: TGTGCCAGCAGCAGGGGATTCCGCGAGACCCAGTACTTC.

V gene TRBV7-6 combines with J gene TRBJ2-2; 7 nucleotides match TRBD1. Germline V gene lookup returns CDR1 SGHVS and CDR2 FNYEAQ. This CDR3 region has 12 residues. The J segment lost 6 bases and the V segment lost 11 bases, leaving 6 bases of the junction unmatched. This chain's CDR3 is CAVNRGAGELFF. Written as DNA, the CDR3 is TGTGCCGTAAACAGGGGTGCCGGGGAGCTGTTTTTT.

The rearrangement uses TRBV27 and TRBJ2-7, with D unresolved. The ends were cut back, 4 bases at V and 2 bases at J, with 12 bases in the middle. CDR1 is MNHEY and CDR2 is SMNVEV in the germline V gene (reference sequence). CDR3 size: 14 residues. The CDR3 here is CASSWAGKTYEQYF. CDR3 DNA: TGTGCCAGCAGTTGGGCAGGAAAAACCTACGAGCAGTACTTC.

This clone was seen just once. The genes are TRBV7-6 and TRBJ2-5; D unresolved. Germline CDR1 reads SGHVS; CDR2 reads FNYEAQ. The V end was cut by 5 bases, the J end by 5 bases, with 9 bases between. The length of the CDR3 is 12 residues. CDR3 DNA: TGTGCCAGCAGCAGAGAAGTGGAGACCCAGTACTTC. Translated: CASSREVETQYF.

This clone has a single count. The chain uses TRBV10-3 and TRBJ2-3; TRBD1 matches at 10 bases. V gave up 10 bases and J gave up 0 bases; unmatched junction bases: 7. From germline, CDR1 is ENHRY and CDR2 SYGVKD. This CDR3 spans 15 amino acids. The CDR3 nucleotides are TGTGCCAGCGACAGGGGGCGATCAAGCACAGATACGCAGTATTTT. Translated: CASDRGRSSTDTQYF.

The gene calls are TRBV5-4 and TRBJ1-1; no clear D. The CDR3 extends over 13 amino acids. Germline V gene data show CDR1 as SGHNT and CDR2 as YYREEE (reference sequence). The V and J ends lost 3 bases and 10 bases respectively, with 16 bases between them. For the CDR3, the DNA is TGTGCCAGCAGCTCCAGTCAACGAACAGCAGCTTTCTTT. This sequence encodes CASSSSQRTAAFF.

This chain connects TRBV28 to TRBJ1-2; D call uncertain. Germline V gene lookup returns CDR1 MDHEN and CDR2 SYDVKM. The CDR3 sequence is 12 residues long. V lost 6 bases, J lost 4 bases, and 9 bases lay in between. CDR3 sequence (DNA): TGTGCCAGCAGCTTACAGCCCTATGGCTACACCTTC. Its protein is CASSLQPYGYTF.

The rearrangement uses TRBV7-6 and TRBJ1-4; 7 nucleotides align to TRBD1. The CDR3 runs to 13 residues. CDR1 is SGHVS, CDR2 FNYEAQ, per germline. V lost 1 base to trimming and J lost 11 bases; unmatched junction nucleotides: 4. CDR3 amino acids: CASSLGTGEKLFF. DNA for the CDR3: TGTGCCAGCAGCTTAGGTACAGGGGAGAAACTGTTTTTT.

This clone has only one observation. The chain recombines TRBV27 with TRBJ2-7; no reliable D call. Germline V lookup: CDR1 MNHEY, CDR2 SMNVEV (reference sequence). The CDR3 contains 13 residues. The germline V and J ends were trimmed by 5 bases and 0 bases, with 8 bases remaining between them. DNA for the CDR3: TGTGCCAGCAGTCCCCTGAGCTCCTACGAGCAGTACTTC. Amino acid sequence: CASSPLSSYEQYF.

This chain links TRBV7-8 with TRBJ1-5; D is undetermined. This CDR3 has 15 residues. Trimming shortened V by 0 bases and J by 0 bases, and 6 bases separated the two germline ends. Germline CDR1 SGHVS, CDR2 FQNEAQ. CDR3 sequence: CASSLAGYSNQPQHF. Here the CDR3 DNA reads TGTGCCAGCAGCTTAGCGGGATATAGCAATCAGCCCCAGCATTTT. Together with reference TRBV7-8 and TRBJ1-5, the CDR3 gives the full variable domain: GAGVSQSPRYKVAKRGQDVALRCDPISGHVSLFWYQQALGQGPEFLTYFQNEAQLDKSGLPSDRFFAERPEGSVSTLKIQRTQQEDSAVYLCASSLAGYSNQPQHFGDGTRLSIL.

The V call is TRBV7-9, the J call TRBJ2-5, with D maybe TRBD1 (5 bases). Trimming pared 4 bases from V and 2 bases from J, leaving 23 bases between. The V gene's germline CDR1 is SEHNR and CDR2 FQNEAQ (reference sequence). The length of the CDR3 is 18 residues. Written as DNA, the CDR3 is TGTGCCAGCAGCTCCTCCCCGCGACGGACACTTCGGCAAGAGACCCAGTACTTC. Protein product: CASSSSPRRTLRQETQYF.

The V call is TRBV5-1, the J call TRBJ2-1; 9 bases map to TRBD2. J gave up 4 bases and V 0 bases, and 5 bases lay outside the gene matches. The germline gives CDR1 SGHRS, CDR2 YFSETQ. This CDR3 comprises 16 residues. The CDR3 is CASSLGVLAGYNEQFF. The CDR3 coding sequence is TGCGCCAGCAGCTTGGGGGTCCTAGCGGGGTACAATGAGCAGTTCTTC.

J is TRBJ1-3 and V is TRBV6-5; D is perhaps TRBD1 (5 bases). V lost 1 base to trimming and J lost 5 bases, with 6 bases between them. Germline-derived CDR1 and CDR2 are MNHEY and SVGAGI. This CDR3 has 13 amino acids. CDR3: CASSYLDRNTIYF. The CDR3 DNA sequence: TGTGCCAGCAGTTACTTGGACAGAAACACCATATATTTT.

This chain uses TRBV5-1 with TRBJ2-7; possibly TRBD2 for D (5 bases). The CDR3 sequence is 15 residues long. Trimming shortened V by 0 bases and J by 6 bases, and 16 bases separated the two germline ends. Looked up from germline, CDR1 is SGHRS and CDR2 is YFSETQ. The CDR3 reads CASSLAEGPLFEQYF. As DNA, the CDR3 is TGCGCCAGCAGCTTGGCCGAGGGCCCGTTGTTCGAGCAGTACTTC.

The CDR3 coding sequence is TGTGCCAGCAGCCTGGGGACAGGGGGAAGGAATGAGCAGTTCTTC. Its protein product is CASSLGTGGRNEQFF. V usage is TRBV4-2 and J usage is TRBJ2-1; 11 bases line up with TRBD1. Germline V lookup: CDR1 LGHNA, CDR2 YNFKEQ. Germline trimming cut 4 bases from V and 7 bases from J; bases unmatched to any gene: 6. The CDR3 runs to 15 residues.

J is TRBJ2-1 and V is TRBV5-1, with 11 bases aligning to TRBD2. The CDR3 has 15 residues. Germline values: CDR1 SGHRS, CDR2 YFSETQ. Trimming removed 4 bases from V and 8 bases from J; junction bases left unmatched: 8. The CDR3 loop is CASSALAGGPHEQFF. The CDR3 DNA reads TGCGCCAGCAGCGCTTTAGCGGGAGGGCCACATGAGCAGTTCTTC.